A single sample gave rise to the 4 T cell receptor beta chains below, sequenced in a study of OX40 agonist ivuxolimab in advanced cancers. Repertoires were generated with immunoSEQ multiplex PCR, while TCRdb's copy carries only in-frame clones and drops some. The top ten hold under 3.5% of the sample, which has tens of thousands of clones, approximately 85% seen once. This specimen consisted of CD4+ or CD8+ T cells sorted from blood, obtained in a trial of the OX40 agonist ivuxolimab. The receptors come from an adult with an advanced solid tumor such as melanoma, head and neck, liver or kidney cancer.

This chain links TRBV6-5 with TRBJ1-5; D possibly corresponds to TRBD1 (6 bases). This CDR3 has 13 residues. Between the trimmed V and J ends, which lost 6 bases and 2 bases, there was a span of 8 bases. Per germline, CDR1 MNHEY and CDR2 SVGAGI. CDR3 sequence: CASRQGGNQPQHF. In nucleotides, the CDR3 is TGTGCCAGCAGACAGGGCGGCAATCAGCCCCAGCATTTT.

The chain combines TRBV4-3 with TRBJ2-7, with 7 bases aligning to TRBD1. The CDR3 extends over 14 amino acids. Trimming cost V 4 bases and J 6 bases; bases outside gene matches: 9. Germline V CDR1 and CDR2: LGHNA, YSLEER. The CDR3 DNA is TGCGCCAGCAGCCCTAGACAGGGACCCAGCGAGCAGTACTTC. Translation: CASSPRQGPSEQYF.

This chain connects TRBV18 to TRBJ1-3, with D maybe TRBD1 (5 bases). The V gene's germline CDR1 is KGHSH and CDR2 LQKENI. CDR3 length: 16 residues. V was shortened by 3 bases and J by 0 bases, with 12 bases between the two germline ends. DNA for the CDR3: TGTGCCAGCTCACCCGAGACAGCTTTCTCTGGAAACACCATATATTTT. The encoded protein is CASSPETAFSGNTIYF. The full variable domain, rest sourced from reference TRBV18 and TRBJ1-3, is NAGVMQNPRHLVRRRGQEARLRCSPMKGHSHVYWYRQLPEEGLKFMVYLQKENIIDESGMPKERFSAEFPKEGPSILRIQQVVRGDSAAYFCASSPETAFSGNTIYFGEGSWLTVV.

DNA of the CDR3: TGTGCCAGCACCGACAGGGATTTTTATGGCTACACCTTC. Its translation: CASTDRDFYGYTF. V usage is TRBV11-2 and J usage is TRBJ1-2, with 7 bases lining up with TRBD1. This CDR3 region has 13 residues. J was trimmed by 5 bases and V by 7 bases; bases with no gene match: 7. Germline V lookup: CDR1 SGHAT, CDR2 FQNNGV.